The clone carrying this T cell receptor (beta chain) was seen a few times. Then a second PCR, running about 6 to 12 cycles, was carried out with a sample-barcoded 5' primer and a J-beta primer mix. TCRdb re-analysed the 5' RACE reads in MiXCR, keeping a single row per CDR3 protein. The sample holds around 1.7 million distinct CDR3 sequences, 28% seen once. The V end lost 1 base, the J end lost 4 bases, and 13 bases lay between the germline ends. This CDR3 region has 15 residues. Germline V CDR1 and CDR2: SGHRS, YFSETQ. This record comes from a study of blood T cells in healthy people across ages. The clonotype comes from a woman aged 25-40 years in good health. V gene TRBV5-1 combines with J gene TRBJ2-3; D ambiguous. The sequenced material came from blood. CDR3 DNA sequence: TGCGCCAGCAGCTTGCTGCGCTCCGATGCAGATACGCAGTATTTT. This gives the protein CASSLLRSDADTQYF. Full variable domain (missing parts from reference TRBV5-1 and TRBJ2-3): KAGVTQTPRYLIKTRGQQVTLSCSPISGHRSVSWYQQTPGQGLQFLFEYFSETQRNKGNFPGRFSGRQFSNSRSEMNVSTLELGDSALYLCASSLLRSDADTQYFGPGTRLTVL.